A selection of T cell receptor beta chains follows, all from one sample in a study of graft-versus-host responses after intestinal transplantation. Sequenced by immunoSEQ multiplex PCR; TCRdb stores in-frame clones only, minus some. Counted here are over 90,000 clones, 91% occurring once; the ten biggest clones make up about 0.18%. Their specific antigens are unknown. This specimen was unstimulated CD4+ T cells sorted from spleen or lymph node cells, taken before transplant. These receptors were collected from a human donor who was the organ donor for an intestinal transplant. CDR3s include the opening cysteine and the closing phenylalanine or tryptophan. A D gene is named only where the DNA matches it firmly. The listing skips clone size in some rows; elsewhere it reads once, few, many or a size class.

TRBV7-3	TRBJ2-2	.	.	CASSPGVLGTGELFF	TGTGCCAGCAGCCCAGGGGTTTTGGGGACCGGGGAGCTGTTTTTT
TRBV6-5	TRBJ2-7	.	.	CASSYSITYYEQYF	TGTGCCAGCAGTTACTCGATCACCTACTACGAGCAGTACTTC
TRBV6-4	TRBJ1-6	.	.	CATKRTQSGHSPLHF	TGTGCCACCAAAAGAACACAGAGCGGTCATTCACCCCTCCACTTT
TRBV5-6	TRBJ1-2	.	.	CASTFLDRANYGYTF	TGTGCCAGCACCTTTCTAGACAGAGCTAACTATGGCTACACCTTC
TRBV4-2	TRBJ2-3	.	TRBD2	CASSQSAGVTDTQYF	TGTGCCAGCAGCCAAAGTGCGGGGGTCACAGATACGCAGTATTTT
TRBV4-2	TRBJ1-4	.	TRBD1	CASSSQGVEEKLFF	TGTGCCAGCAGCTCACAGGGGGTTGAAGAAAAACTGTTTTTT
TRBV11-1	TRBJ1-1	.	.	CASSLDRGTEAFF	TGTGCCAGCAGCTTAGATCGGGGAACTGAAGCTTTCTTT
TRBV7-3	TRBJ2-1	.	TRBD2	CASSFRTSGTYNEQFF	TGTGCCAGCAGCTTTCGGACTAGCGGGACCTACAATGAGCAGTTCTTC
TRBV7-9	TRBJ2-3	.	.	CASTNPVTDTQYF	TGTGCCAGCACGAACCCGGTCACAGATACGCAGTATTTT
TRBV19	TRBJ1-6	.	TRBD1	CASSIGDRGNSPLHF	TGTGCCAGTAGTATAGGGGACAGGGGGAATTCACCCCTCCACTTT
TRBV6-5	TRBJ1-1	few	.	CASSNLLRQDTEAFF	TGTGCCAGCAGTAACCTCCTTAGACAGGACACTGAAGCTTTCTTT
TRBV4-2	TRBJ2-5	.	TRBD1	CASSQGQDRVQETQYF	TGTGCCAGCAGCCAAGGTCAGGACAGGGTGCAAGAGACCCAGTACTTC
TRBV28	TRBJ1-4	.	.	CASSTHTRGNEKLFF	TGTGCCAGCAGTACACACACAAGGGGGAATGAAAAACTGTTTTTT
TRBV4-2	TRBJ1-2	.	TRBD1	CASSQLDRNYGYTF	TGTGCCAGCAGCCAATTGGACAGGAACTATGGCTACACCTTC
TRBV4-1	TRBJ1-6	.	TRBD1	CASSQVMTGIRSPLHF	TGCGCCAGCAGCCAAGTTATGACAGGGATACGCTCACCCCTCCACTTT
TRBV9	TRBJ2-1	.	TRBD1	CASSPGQGVYNEQFF	TGTGCCAGCAGCCCGGGTCAGGGGGTCTACAATGAGCAGTTCTTC
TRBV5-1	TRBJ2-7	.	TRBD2	CASSRTSADYEQYF	TGCGCCAGCAGTCGCACTAGCGCCGATTACGAGCAGTACTTC
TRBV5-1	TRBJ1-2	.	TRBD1	CASSFGTGPVGYTF	TGCGCCAGCAGCTTCGGGACAGGCCCTGTTGGCTACACCTTC
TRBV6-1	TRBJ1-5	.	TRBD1	CASRPDRGGNQPQHF	TGTGCCAGCAGGCCAGACAGGGGAGGCAATCAGCCCCAGCATTTT
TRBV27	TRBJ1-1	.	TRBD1	CASSSRQGAEAFF	TGTGCCAGCAGTTCTCGACAGGGTGCTGAAGCTTTCTTT
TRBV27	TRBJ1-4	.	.	CASGLTEGATNEKLFF	TGTGCCAGCGGTTTGACCGAAGGGGCAACTAATGAAAAACTGTTTTTT
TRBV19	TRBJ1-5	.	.	CASSIVTGQPQHF	TGTGCCAGTAGTATAGTAACGGGTCAGCCCCAGCATTTT
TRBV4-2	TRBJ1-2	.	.	CASSQASRGAVLYYGYTF	TGTGCCAGCAGCCAGGCCTCGCGGGGCGCAGTCCTTTACTATGGCTACACCTTC
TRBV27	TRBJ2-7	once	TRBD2	CASTRGDLLAGGSYEQYF	TGTGCCAGCACCCGGGGGGACCTCCTAGCGGGGGGTTCCTACGAGCAGTACTTC
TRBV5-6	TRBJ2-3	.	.	CASSLLADTQYF	TGTGCCAGCAGCTTGTTAGCAGATACGCAGTATTTT
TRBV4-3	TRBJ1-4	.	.	CASSQDSGYNEKLFF	TGCGCCAGCAGCCAAGATTCAGGCTATAATGAAAAACTGTTTTTT
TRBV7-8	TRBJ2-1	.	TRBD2	CASSLTSGGFNEQFF	TGTGCCAGCAGCCTGACTAGCGGGGGGTTCAATGAGCAGTTCTTC
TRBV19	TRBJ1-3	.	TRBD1	CASSKKGQIVSGNTIYF	TGTGCCAGTAGTAAGAAGGGACAGATCGTCTCTGGAAACACCATATATTTT
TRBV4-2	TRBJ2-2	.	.	CASSQDLGGNTGELFF	TGTGCCAGCAGCCAAGATTTGGGGGGGAACACCGGGGAGCTGTTTTTT
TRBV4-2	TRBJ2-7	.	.	CASSQQGTYEQYF	TGTGCCAGCAGCCAACAGGGGACCTACGAGCAGTACTTC
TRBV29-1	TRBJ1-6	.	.	CSVGALKDSPLHF	TGCAGCGTTGGGGCTTTGAAGGATTCACCCCTCCACTTT
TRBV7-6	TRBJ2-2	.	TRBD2	CASTLAGANTGELFF	TGTGCCAGCACTCTAGCGGGGGCCAACACCGGGGAGCTGTTTTTT
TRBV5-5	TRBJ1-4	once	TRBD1	CASSPGQGATNEKLFF	TGTGCCAGCAGCCCTGGACAGGGGGCCACTAATGAAAAACTGTTTTTT
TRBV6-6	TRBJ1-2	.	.	CASSLAENYGYTF	TGTGCCAGCAGCCTGGCCGAAAACTATGGCTACACCTTC
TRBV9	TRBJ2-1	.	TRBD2	CASSVGGRGVSEQFF	TGTGCCAGCAGCGTAGGCGGGCGGGGGGTTAGTGAGCAGTTCTTC
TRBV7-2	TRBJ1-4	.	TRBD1	CASSSDRAGNEKLFF	TGTGCCAGCAGCTCAGACAGGGCGGGTAATGAAAAACTGTTTTTT
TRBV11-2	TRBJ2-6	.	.	CASSAPRSSGANVLTF	TGTGCCAGCAGCGCACCTCGGAGCTCTGGGGCCAACGTCCTGACTTTC
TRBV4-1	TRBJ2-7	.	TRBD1	CASSSRVLRDRDHEQYF	TGCGCCAGCAGCTCAAGGGTCCTCCGGGACAGGGACCACGAGCAGTACTTC
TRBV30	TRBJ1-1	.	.	CACQGRNTEAFF	TGTGCCTGCCAGGGCAGGAACACTGAAGCTTTCTTT
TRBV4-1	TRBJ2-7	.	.	CASSPRGLPYEQYF	TGCGCCAGCAGCCCTCGGGGACTGCCCTACGAGCAGTACTTC
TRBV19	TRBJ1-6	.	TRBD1	CASSVTSGTGNSPLHF	TGTGCCAGTAGTGTAACTTCCGGGACAGGGAATTCACCCCTCCACTTT
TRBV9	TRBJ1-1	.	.	CASSSRTDFNTEAFF	TGTGCCAGCAGCTCCCGGACAGACTTTAACACTGAAGCTTTCTTT
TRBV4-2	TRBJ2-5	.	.	CASSRTTVAGAQETQYF	TGTGCCAGCAGCCGGACGACTGTCGCGGGGGCCCAAGAGACCCAGTACTTC
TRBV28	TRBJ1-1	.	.	CASSFPGSRGEAFF	TGTGCCAGCAGTTTTCCCGGGTCCCGGGGTGAAGCTTTCTTT
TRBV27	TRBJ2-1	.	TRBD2	CASRTSGYNEQFF	TGTGCCAGCAGGACTAGCGGTTACAATGAGCAGTTCTTC
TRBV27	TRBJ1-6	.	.	CASSSYRFGSPLHF	TGTGCCAGCAGTTCGTACAGGTTTGGCTCACCCCTCCACTTT
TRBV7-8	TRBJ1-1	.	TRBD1	CASSLSDRARNTEAFF	TGTGCCAGCAGCTTATCCGACAGGGCGAGGAACACTGAAGCTTTCTTT
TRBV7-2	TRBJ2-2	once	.	CATASWPTGELFF	TGTGCCACCGCTTCATGGCCCACCGGGGAGCTGTTTTTT
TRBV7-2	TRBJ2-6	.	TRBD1	CASSPGQGAKSGANVLTF	TGTGCCAGCAGCCCCGGACAGGGGGCGAAGTCCGGGGCCAACGTCCTGACTTTC
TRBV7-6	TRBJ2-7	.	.	CASSLGQIYEQYF	TGTGCCAGCAGCTTAGGACAAATCTACGAGCAGTACTTC
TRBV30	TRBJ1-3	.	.	CAWSVEGDTIYF	TGTGCCTGGAGTGTAGAGGGAGACACCATATATTTT
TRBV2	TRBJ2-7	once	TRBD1	CARGQVGVHEQYF	TGTGCCAGGGGACAGGTGGGGGTCCACGAGCAGTACTTC
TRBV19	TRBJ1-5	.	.	CASPGKSGVNQPQHF	TGTGCCAGCCCCGGGAAGTCGGGTGTCAATCAGCCCCAGCATTTT